One and the same sample provided the 16 T cell receptor beta chains below, sequenced in a study of regulatory dendritic cells for organ transplantation. Assay used: immunoSEQ multiplex PCR; TCRdb lists only in-frame clones, some missing. The sample gives about 20,000 clones, 70% to 85% of which show up once; about 3% is in the top ten. CFSE-labeled sorted T cells met regulatory or mature dendritic cells for less than 6 days. No antigen is known for these receptors. Sequencing was carried out using memory CD4+ T cells from blood cultured with regulatory dendritic cells. As for subset: CD45RO+ memory T cells. The receptors here all came from a human donor in good health.

The chain links TRBV18 to TRBJ1-5; 7 nucleotides match TRBD1. In germline, CDR1 is KGHSH, CDR2 LQKENI. This CDR3 region has 14 residues. V was clipped by 3 bases and J by 3 bases; unmatched bases: 2. This CDR3 is CASSPDRDNQPQHF. In DNA form, the CDR3 reads TGTGCCAGCTCACCTGACAGGGACAATCAGCCCCAGCATTTT.

Details on this clone: An end of the junction differs from the germline gene, which may be a read error. The V and J genes are TRBV19 and TRBJ2-1; the match to TRBD2 covers 11 bases. The germline gives CDR1 LNHDA, CDR2 SQIVND (reference sequence). This CDR3 is built from 16 residues. CDR3 amino acids: CASSVLAGGLYYEQFF. CDR3 DNA sequence: TGTGCCAGTAGTGTATTAGCGGGGGGGCTCTACTATGAGCAGTTCTTC.

The rearrangement links TRBV6-5 to TRBJ1-3; D unclear. Trimming took 8 bases from V and 3 from J, leaving 11 bases between them. The CDR3 is 13 residues long. CDR1 is MNHEY, CDR2 SVGAGI, per germline. CDR3 bases: TGTGCCAGCCTCTGGACGGGTGGAAACACCATATATTTT. This translates into CASLWTGGNTIYF.

The chain recombines TRBV28 with TRBJ1-1; TRBD1 matches at 7 bases. The ends lost 3 bases at V and 8 bases at J; junction bases unmatched: 24. This CDR3 is 19 amino acids long. The germline CDR1 and CDR2 sequences are MDHEN and SYDVKM. CDR3 sequence: CASSFTPLSTGADDSEAFF. CDR3 nucleotides: TGTGCCAGCAGTTTTACCCCCCTCTCCACAGGGGCCGATGACTCCGAAGCTTTCTTT.

This chain uses TRBV2 with TRBJ2-3; possible D gene TRBD1, 6 bases. From germline, CDR1 is SNHLY and CDR2 FYNNEI. This CDR3 has 13 amino acids. The V end was cut by 8 bases, the J end by 2 bases, with 11 bases between. CDR3 nucleotides: TGTGCCAGCGGGACATTCAACACAGATACGCAGTATTTT. Amino acid sequence: CASGTFNTDTQYF.

This chain links TRBV5-1 with TRBJ1-2, with no clear D. V lost 0 bases, J lost 3 bases, and 9 bases lay in between. The CDR3 loop spans 14 amino acids. Germline values: CDR1 SGHRS, CDR2 YFSETQ. The CDR3 sequence is CASSLGGEDYGYTF. CDR3 DNA: TGCGCCAGCAGCTTGGGCGGGGAGGACTATGGCTACACCTTC. Full variable domain (outside the CDR3, taken from reference TRBV5-1 and TRBJ1-2): KAGVTQTPRYLIKTRGQQVTLSCSPISGHRSVSWYQQTPGQGLQFLFEYFSETQRNKGNFPGRFSGRQFSNSRSEMNVSTLELGDSALYLCASSLGGEDYGYTFGSGTRLTVV.

This chain links TRBV6-6 with TRBJ2-3; TRBD2 matches 7 bases. The J segment lost 2 bases and the V segment lost 5 bases, leaving 10 bases of the junction unmatched. In germline, CDR1 is MNHNY, CDR2 SVGAGI (reference sequence). There are 16 residues in the CDR3. The CDR3 protein is CASSTQGLAVTDTQYF. CDR3 nucleotides: TGTGCCAGCAGTACACAAGGTCTAGCGGTCACAGATACGCAGTATTTT.

Points on this clone: The junction does not match germline at one end; this may be a read error. This chain uses TRBV4-1 with TRBJ2-5; 7 bases are shared with TRBD1. Germline CDR1 and CDR2: MGHRA and YSYEKL. This CDR3 contains 17 residues. CDR3 sequence: CVSSRIPGTELQETQYF. The CDR3 DNA sequence: TGCGTCAGCAGCCGCATTCCCGGGACAGAGCTACAAGAGACCCAGTACTTC.

The chain combines TRBV7-9 with TRBJ2-7; no clear D gene. V was clipped by 1 base and J by 2 bases, with 9 bases between them. The CDR3 contains 14 residues. From germline, CDR1 is SEHNR and CDR2 FQNEAQ (reference sequence). Here the CDR3 reads CASSLEIGTYEQYF. Written as DNA, the CDR3 is TGTGCCAGCAGCTTAGAAATAGGCACCTACGAGCAGTACTTC. Full variable domain (rest looked up from reference TRBV7-9 and TRBJ2-7): DTGVSQNPRHKITKRGQNVTFRCDPISEHNRLYWYRQTLGQGPEFLTYFQNEAQLEKSRLLSDRFSAERPKGSFSTLEIQRTEQGDSAMYLCASSLEIGTYEQYFGPGTRLTVT.

V is TRBV14 and J is TRBJ1-2; 7 bases line up with TRBD1. Germline trimming cut 1 base from V and 11 bases from J; bases unmatched to any gene: 4. This CDR3 is built from 12 residues. Germline CDR1 is SGHDN and CDR2 is FVKESK. CDR3 DNA sequence: TGTGCCAGCAGCCAAGTGGGGACAGCTTACACCTTC. It translates to CASSQVGTAYTF.

This clone was recorded once. The rearrangement uses TRBV7-7 and TRBJ2-6; D gene ambiguous. Looked up from germline, CDR1 is SSHAT and CDR2 is FNYEAQ (reference sequence). The CDR3 covers 18 residues. V was trimmed by 5 bases and J by 5 bases, leaving 22 bases between them. The CDR3 DNA reads TGTGCCAGCAGCCGGAAAGATAAGCCACAAAGTCGGGCCAACGTCCTGACTTTC. This encodes CASSRKDKPQSRANVLTF.

This chain links TRBV7-2 with TRBJ2-1; 10 nucleotides agree with TRBD2. Germline CDR1 reads SGHTA; CDR2 reads FQGNSA. J lost 7 bases, V lost 6 bases, and 12 bases had no gene match. This CDR3 has 16 residues. CDR3 in amino acids: CASRQSGGAGFNEQFF. For the CDR3, the DNA is TGTGCCAGCAGACAAAGCGGGGGGGCCGGGTTTAATGAGCAGTTCTTC.

The V call is TRBV23-1, the J call TRBJ2-2; TRBD1 agrees at 7 bases. TRBV23-1 is treated as an ORF (open reading frame) with a function not yet certain. V shed 6 bases and J 0 bases; nucleotides not matched to a gene: 16. CDR3 size: 19 residues. This chain's CDR3 is CASSTETIQGQPNTGELFF. The CDR3, as DNA: TGCGCCAGCAGCACAGAGACCATTCAGGGACAGCCGAACACCGGGGAGCTGTTTTTT.

The V call is TRBV6-5, the J call TRBJ2-5; D is ambiguous. CDR3 size: 12 residues. Germline assignment: CDR1 MNHEY and CDR2 SVGAGI. V lost 6 bases, J lost 5 bases, and 10 bases lay in between. The CDR3 region is CASSRVGETQYF. CDR3 DNA sequence: TGTGCCAGCAGCCGCGTAGGGGAGACCCAGTACTTC.

The chain carries TRBV4-1 and TRBJ1-1, with a possible D match to TRBD1 (6 bases). V shed 4 bases and J shed 6 bases, with 18 bases lying between them. Germline CDR1 MGHRA, CDR2 YSYEKL. There are 15 residues in the CDR3. The CDR3 spells CASSLRWGARSEAFF. CDR3 DNA: TGCGCCAGCAGCCTCAGGTGGGGGGCGAGGTCTGAAGCTTTCTTT.

In this sample, this clone turned up once. The gene calls are TRBV10-3 and TRBJ2-3; 8 positions match TRBD2. The CDR3 loop spans 13 amino acids. Germline V gene sequence: CDR1 ENHRY, CDR2 SYGVKD. V lost 10 bases and J lost 0; bases outside the gene matches: 3. The chain's CDR3 is CARQRESTDTQYF. CDR3 coding DNA: TGTGCCAGACAGCGGGAGAGCACAGATACGCAGTATTTT.